This T cell receptor (beta chain) was sequenced in a study of T cell responses to AZD1222 COVID-19 vaccine. Method: immunoSEQ multiplex PCR; TCRdb's copy keeps in-frame clones and lacks some. The data contain some 100,000 clones, 80% to 90% of them singletons. CDR1 and CDR2 (germline): SGHTA, FQGNSA. This CDR3 spans 14 amino acids. Trimming at V came to 5 bases and at J to 3 bases, leaving 3 bases not matched to a gene. The sample here was peripheral blood, taken 28 days after the second AZD1222 dose. The rearrangement links TRBV7-2 to TRBJ2-7; 11 positions match TRBD2. This clonotype originated in an adult who received the AZD1222 COVID-19 vaccine. CDR3 nucleotide sequence: TGTGCCAGCAGCCGTACTAGCGGGAGCTACGAGCAGTACTTC. It yields the protein CASSRTSGSYEQYF.